These 24 T cell receptor beta chains share one sample of origin, sequenced in a study of blood T cell repertoires in COVID-19. Profiling relied on immunoSEQ multiplex PCR, and the TCRdb table lists in-frame clones only, not all of them. In the table there are around 200,000 clones, more than 75% of which are singletons. The specimen was peripheral blood. These receptors were taken from a man aged 45-65 years with acute or convalescent COVID-19.

The CDR3 here is CASSPRQGAEKLFF. DNA of the CDR3: TGTGCCAGCAGCCCCCGACAGGGGGCTGAAAAACTGTTTTTT. The rearrangement uses TRBV7-9 and TRBJ1-4; 10 nucleotides align to TRBD1. Germline V CDR1 and CDR2: SEHNR, FQNEAQ (reference sequence). This CDR3 contains 14 residues. After removal of 5 bases from V and 7 bases from J, the junction contained 4 bases not matched to a gene.

This rearrangement joins TRBV6-6 to TRBJ1-2, with D maybe TRBD1 (6 bases). CDR3 size: 16 residues. The germline V and J ends were trimmed by 0 bases and 4 bases, with 15 bases remaining between them. From germline, CDR1 is MNHNY and CDR2 SVGAGI (reference sequence). CDR3 nucleotide sequence: TGTGCCAGCAGTTACTCGATGATGGACAGAGGCTATGGCTACACCTTC. Translation: CASSYSMMDRGYGYTF.

This chain joins TRBV20-1 and TRBJ2-1; 9 bases line up with TRBD1. Germline V CDR1 and CDR2: DFQATT, SNEGSKA (reference sequence). The V gene end was trimmed by 3 bases and the J gene end by 5 bases; junction bases not matched to a gene: 14. This CDR3 contains 17 residues. CDR3 sequence: CSASKTGTGYYNNEQFF. In DNA form, the CDR3 reads TGCAGTGCTAGTAAAACCGGGACAGGGTATTACAACAATGAGCAGTTCTTC.

This sequence joins TRBV7-8 and TRBJ1-2; D gene unclear. The ends were cut back, 0 bases at V and 7 bases at J, with 9 bases in the middle. Germline CDR1 is SGHVS and CDR2 is FQNEAQ. This CDR3 contains 13 residues. CDR3 amino acids: CASSLAADTGYTF. The CDR3 nucleotides read TGTGCCAGCAGCTTAGCGGCAGACACTGGCTACACCTTC.

The chain is built from TRBV7-9 and TRBJ2-3; the match to TRBD1 covers 9 bases. This CDR3 comprises 19 residues. CDR1 SEHNR and CDR2 FQNEAQ come from the germline V gene (reference sequence). J was trimmed by 1 base and V by 5 bases; bases with no gene match: 16. This chain's CDR3 is CASSPNLHNRGRGTDTQYF. The CDR3 DNA reads TGTGCCAGCAGCCCAAACCTACACAACAGGGGGCGAGGCACAGATACGCAGTATTTT.

This clone was detected only once. The CDR3 sequence is CASSLASLRKRGGLIPDTQYF. CDR3 sequence (DNA): TGTGCCAGCAGCTTAGCCTCCCTCAGGAAGCGGGGGGGCCTGATCCCAGATACGCAGTATTTT. V usage is TRBV7-8 and J usage is TRBJ2-3, with 10 bases that match TRBD2. This CDR3 has 21 amino acids. After removal of 0 bases from V and 4 bases from J, the junction contained 19 bases not matched to a gene. Germline V gene lookup returns CDR1 SGHVS and CDR2 FQNEAQ.

This clone was seen just once. The CDR3 protein is CASSQRATYEQYF. In nucleotides, the CDR3 is TGTGCCAGCAGTCAAAGAGCCACCTACGAGCAGTACTTC. The chain has TRBV27 and TRBJ2-7; unclear D gene. The CDR3 extends over 13 amino acids. Per germline, CDR1 MNHEY and CDR2 SMNVEV (reference sequence). The V gene lost 5 bases and the J gene lost 2 bases, with 10 bases spanning the gap.

The chain carries TRBV10-3 and TRBJ1-2; 8 bases agree with TRBD1. The germline gives CDR1 ENHRY, CDR2 SYGVKD. The CDR3 has 14 residues. V lost 2 bases and J lost 8; bases outside the gene matches: 7. The CDR3 bases are TGTGCCATCAGTGAGCCGGACAGGGCGTCCGGCTACACCTTC. Translating gives CAISEPDRASGYTF.

The chain uses TRBV2 and TRBJ2-5; 7 bases line up with TRBD2. V shed 8 bases and J 1 base; nucleotides not matched to a gene: 10. The CDR3 is 15 amino acids. Germline V gene sequence: CDR1 SNHLY, CDR2 FYNNEI. The CDR3, as DNA: TGTGCCAGCGGGGGGGGGTATCCCTTCCAAGAGACCCAGTACTTC. Encoded protein: CASGGGYPFQETQYF.

The genes are TRBV30 and TRBJ1-2; TRBD1 might be the D (6 bases). Germline V lookup: CDR1 GTSNPN, CDR2 SVGIG (reference sequence). Trimming removed 5 bases at V and 6 bases at J, with 13 bases between. The CDR3 runs to 12 residues. CDR3 DNA: TGTGCCTGGTCGACAGGAAGGGATGGCTACACCTTC. Its translation is CAWSTGRDGYTF. The complete variable domain, with remaining parts taken from reference TRBV30 and TRBJ1-2, reads SQTIHQWPATLVQPVGSPLSLECTVEGTSNPNLYWYRQAAGRGLQLLFYSVGIGQISSEVPQNLSASRPQDRQFILSSKKLLLSDSGFYLCAWSTGRDGYTFGSGTRLTVV.

This chain connects TRBV5-1 to TRBJ1-2; no clear D gene. The germline V and J ends were trimmed by 0 bases and 2 bases, with 5 bases remaining between them. The length of the CDR3 is 13 residues. Germline V gene data show CDR1 as SGHRS and CDR2 as YFSETQ. CDR3 nucleotide sequence: TGCGCCAGCAGCTTGGACACAAACTATGGCTACACCTTC. Protein: CASSLDTNYGYTF.

The genes are TRBV9 and TRBJ2-7; a possible D gene is TRBD1 (6 bases). CDR1 and CDR2 (germline): SGDLS, YYNGEE. Between the trimmed V and J ends, which lost 4 bases and 7 bases, there was a span of 21 bases. This CDR3 spans 15 amino acids. CDR3 sequence reads: CASSPGHGGNGEQYF. CDR3 nucleotides: TGTGCCAGCAGCCCGGGACACGGCGGCAACGGGGAGCAGTACTTC.

The chain carries TRBV6-1 and TRBJ2-3; 10 positions agree with TRBD2. With 4 bases clipped from V and 3 bases from J, the junction kept 7 bases outside the gene matches. This CDR3 has 16 amino acids. Germline V gene data show CDR1 as MNHNS and CDR2 as SASEGT. The CDR3 is CASSGLSGGYTDTQYF. As DNA, the CDR3 is TGTGCCAGCAGTGGACTTAGCGGGGGGTATACAGATACGCAGTATTTT.

The chain is built from TRBV11-2 and TRBJ2-1; D not certain. In germline, CDR1 is SGHAT, CDR2 FQNNGV. Trimming took 0 bases from V and 12 from J, leaving 12 bases between them. The CDR3 is 13 residues long. CDR3 DNA: TGTGCCAGCAGCTTAGAATCAAAAGCACCGCAGTTCTTC. Its protein is CASSLESKAPQFF.

This chain uses TRBV5-6 with TRBJ1-2; 10 bases are a match to TRBD1. The CDR3 is made up of 15 amino acids. Germline CDR1 and CDR2: SGHDT and YYEEEE. Germline trimming cut 0 bases from V and 6 bases from J; bases unmatched to any gene: 5. The CDR3 region is CASSLAAGQGNGYTF. The CDR3 DNA is TGTGCCAGCAGCTTGGCAGCGGGACAGGGGAATGGCTACACCTTC.

This clone came up once. Here the CDR3 reads CASGGETNTGELFF. DNA for the CDR3: TGCGCCAGCGGCGGGGAAACGAACACCGGGGAGCTGTTTTTT. This chain links TRBV5-1 with TRBJ2-2; tentative D call: TRBD2 (6 bases). The germline gives CDR1 SGHRS, CDR2 YFSETQ. V was trimmed by 7 bases and J by 0 bases, leaving 10 bases between them. The CDR3 extends over 14 amino acids.

The chain employs TRBV11-1 and TRBJ2-7; TRBD1 agrees at 11 bases. The germline gives CDR1 SGHAT, CDR2 FQDESV (reference sequence). The CDR3 sequence is 15 residues long. V was clipped by 3 bases and J by 7 bases; unmatched bases: 8. The CDR3 nucleotides read TGTGCCAGCAGCTTCGGACAGGGGGCGCGAAGTGAGCAGTACTTC. Residues: CASSFGQGARSEQYF.

The CDR3 region is CASTSVAGEGETQYF. As DNA, the CDR3 is TGTGCCAGCACCTCGGTCGCGGGGGAAGGAGAGACCCAGTACTTC. The gene calls are TRBV7-7 and TRBJ2-5; TRBD2 matches at 7 bases. Germline lookup yields CDR1 SSHAT and CDR2 FNYEAQ (reference sequence). Trimming at V came to 7 bases and at J to 4 bases, leaving 12 bases not matched to a gene. The CDR3 is 15 amino acids.

The chain combines TRBV2 with TRBJ1-1, with no clear D. The germline V gene has CDR1 SNHLY and CDR2 FYNNEI. The CDR3 extends over 15 amino acids. V lost 1 base and J 4 bases, leaving 13 bases between the germline ends. The CDR3 loop is CASSEGRVSVTEAFF. In DNA, the CDR3 is TGTGCCAGCAGTGAAGGCCGAGTTTCGGTCACTGAAGCTTTCTTT.

The rearrangement joins TRBV5-1 to TRBJ1-2, with D perhaps TRBD1 (5 bases). The germline V gene has CDR1 SGHRS and CDR2 YFSETQ. This CDR3 is built from 14 residues. The V end lost 0 bases, the J end lost 10 bases, and 16 bases lay between the germline ends. CDR3 nucleotide sequence: TGCGCCAGCAGCTTGGAACCAGGGAAATGGCTCTACACCTTC. Protein sequence: CASSLEPGKWLYTF.

This clone was counted a single time. This sequence joins TRBV6-5 and TRBJ1-6, with unresolved D. V gave up 8 bases and J gave up 0 bases, with 8 bases separating them. The CDR3 is 14 residues long. Germline values: CDR1 MNHEY, CDR2 SVGAGI. CDR3 sequence: CASRSSSYNSPLHF. In DNA form, the CDR3 reads TGTGCCAGCCGGTCGAGCTCCTATAATTCACCCCTCCACTTT.

This clone has just a few counts. The V gene is TRBV6-2 or TRBV6-3, the J gene TRBJ1-2; D might be TRBD1 (5 bases). CDR1 is MNHEY and CDR2 is SVGEGT in the germline V gene. The CDR3 totals 11 residues. V lost 4 bases and J lost 5, with 5 bases in between. CDR3 bases: TGTGCCAGCAGTTCAGGGTATGGCTACACCTTC. It translates to CASSSGYGYTF.

The chain carries TRBV27 and TRBJ1-1; D might be TRBD1 (6 bases). With 7 bases removed from V and 4 bases from J, the gap between germline ends came to 16 bases. This CDR3 is built from 14 residues. CDR1 and CDR2 (germline): MNHEY, SMNVEV (reference sequence). CDR3 residues: CASIRWGRGTEAFF. The CDR3 DNA reads TGTGCCAGCATCCGATGGGGGCGAGGCACTGAAGCTTTCTTT.

The chain has TRBV6-5 and TRBJ2-3; 7 bases fit TRBD2. CDR1 and CDR2 from the germline V gene are MNHEY and SVGAGI. This CDR3 comprises 14 residues. Trimming at V came to 6 bases and at J to 2 bases, leaving 5 bases not matched to a gene. CDR3 in DNA: TGTGCCAGCAGGAGGGACTACCACACAGATACGCAGTATTTT. It translates to CASRRDYHTDTQYF.